This T cell receptor beta chain was recovered during a study of blood T cell repertoires in COVID-19. Study context: PBMCs, B-cell-depleted T cells, or T cells were the source of the cDNA or gDNA that made up the material.

The germline gives CDR1 SEHNR, CDR2 FQNEAQ (reference sequence). Germline trimming cut 5 bases from V and 7 bases from J; bases unmatched to any gene: 7. The CDR3 length is 14 residues. The study drew participants aged 18 to 89 years from roughly 25 US areas. Original analysis: Using reference gene primer amplification, nucleated cell counts were estimated. The assay was immunoSEQ multiplex PCR, and TCRdb's table has in-frame clones only and misses some. V and J calls and clone size are those listed in that table; D and trimming were worked out from the DNA. The table shows 160,000 or so clones, with 87% occurring only once.

The sample was PBMCs or T cells enriched from blood (not recorded which). The chain links TRBV7-9 to TRBJ1-5; 8 bases are a match to TRBD1. The TCR sequence derives from a human donor with acute COVID-19. The donor label of this sample is uncertain. The CDR3 reads CASSPSGGRQPQHF. The CDR3 DNA sequence: TGTGCCAGCAGCCCCTCAGGGGGCAGGCAGCCCCAGCATTTT.